This T cell receptor (beta chain) stems from a study of blood T cell repertoires in COVID-19. Trimming took off 3 bases at V and 3 bases at J, with 8 bases between the two ends. CDR3 length equals 14 residues. Germline lookup yields CDR1 LGHDT and CDR2 YNNKEL (reference sequence). Clones were read by immunoSEQ multiplex PCR, and TCRdb kept only the in-frame ones, dropping some. The sample includes some 110,000 clones, about four fifths of them seen just once. Material: peripheral blood. The chain couples TRBV3-1 (or the pseudogene TRBV3-2) to TRBJ2-2; D may be TRBD2 (6 bases). The receptor was isolated from a man between 60 and 75 years old with active or convalescent COVID-19. The CDR3 nucleotides read TGTGCCAGCAGCCAGGGACTCTACACCGGGGAGCTGTTTTTT. Amino acids: CASSQGLYTGELFF.